This T cell receptor beta chain was captured by sequencing in a study of T cell changes during pregnancy in multiple sclerosis. Germline CDR1 and CDR2: SGHNT and YENEEA. This CDR3 region has 13 residues. The V end was cut by 1 base, the J end by 15 bases, with 16 bases between. The table came from immunoSEQ multiplex PCR; TCRdb's copy has only in-frame clones and leaves some out. The sample lists 30,000 to 40,000 clones, about 92% occurring once. The sample consisted of CD8+ T cells from peripheral blood mononuclear cells, taken in the first trimester of pregnancy. The chain uses TRBV11-3 and TRBJ2-1, with TRBD1 as a possible D gene (6 bases). The clonotype comes from a female donor with multiple sclerosis, enrolled in a pregnancy study. The CDR3 DNA sequence: TGTGCCAGCAGCTTAGGGAGTACAGGGCTTCGGTTCTTC. This sequence encodes CASSLGSTGLRFF.